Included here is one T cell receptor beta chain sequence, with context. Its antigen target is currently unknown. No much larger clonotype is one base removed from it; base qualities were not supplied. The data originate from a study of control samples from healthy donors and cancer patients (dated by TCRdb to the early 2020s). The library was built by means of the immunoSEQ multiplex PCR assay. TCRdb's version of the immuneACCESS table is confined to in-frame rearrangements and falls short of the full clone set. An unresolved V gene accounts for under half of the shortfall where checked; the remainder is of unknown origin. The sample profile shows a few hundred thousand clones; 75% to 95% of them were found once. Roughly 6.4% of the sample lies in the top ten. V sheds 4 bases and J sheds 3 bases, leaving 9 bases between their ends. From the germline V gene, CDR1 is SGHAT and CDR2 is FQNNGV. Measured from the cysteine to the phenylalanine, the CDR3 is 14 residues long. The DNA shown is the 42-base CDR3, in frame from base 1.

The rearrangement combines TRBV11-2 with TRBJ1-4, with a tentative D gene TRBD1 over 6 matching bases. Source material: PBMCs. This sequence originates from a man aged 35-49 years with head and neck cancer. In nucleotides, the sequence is TGTGCCAGCAGCTCACAGGGTGCTAATGAAAAACTGTTTTTT. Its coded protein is CASSSQGANEKLFF.